The sequence of this TCR beta chain was determined in a study of blood T cell repertoires in COVID-19. Looking at the study overall: Researchers got acute and convalescent COVID-19 samples from the United States, Italy and Spain. From T cells, B-cell-depleted T cells, or PBMCs came the material, which was cDNA or gDNA.

Per the original data handling: Amplifying reference gene primers gave estimates of nucleated cell counts. TCRdb's table, derived via immunoSEQ multiplex PCR, lists solely in-frame clones and lacks some. That table furnishes V, J and clone size, whereas the DNA furnished D and trimming. The data show roughly 160,000 clones, under 85% seen once. The V and J ends lost 3 bases and 0 bases respectively, with 6 bases between them. Per the germline V gene, CDR1 is MNHEY and CDR2 is SMNVEV (reference sequence). This CDR3 comprises 13 residues. Seattle-derived patients entered the study during active infection and were followed longitudinally. This clone was seen just once.

The V gene is TRBV27, the J gene TRBJ2-7; weak D call: TRBD1 (5 bases). The clonotype was recovered from a man aged 80 or over with COVID-19, enrolled during active disease. What was sequenced was peripheral blood. As DNA, the CDR3 is TGTGCCAGCAGTTTCGACAGCTCCTACGAGCAGTACTTC. It is translated as CASSFDSSYEQYF.